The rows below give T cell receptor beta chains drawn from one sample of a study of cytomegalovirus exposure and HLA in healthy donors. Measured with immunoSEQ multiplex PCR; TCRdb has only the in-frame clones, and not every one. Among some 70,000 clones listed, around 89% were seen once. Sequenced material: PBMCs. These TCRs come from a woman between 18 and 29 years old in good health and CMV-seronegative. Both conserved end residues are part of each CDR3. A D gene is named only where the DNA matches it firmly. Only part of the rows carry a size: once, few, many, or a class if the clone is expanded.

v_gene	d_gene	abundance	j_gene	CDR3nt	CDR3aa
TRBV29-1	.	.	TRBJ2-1	TGCAGCGTTTCACAGAGCTCCTACAATGAGCAGTTCTTC	CSVSQSSYNEQFF
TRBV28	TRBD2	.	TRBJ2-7	TGTGCCAGCAGTTCCGCCGTTCGACTAGCGGGAGCCTCCTACGAGCAGTACTTC	CASSSAVRLAGASYEQYF
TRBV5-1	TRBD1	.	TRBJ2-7	TGCGCCAGCAGCTTGGACATCGACAGGGCCGAGCAGTACTTC	CASSLDIDRAEQYF
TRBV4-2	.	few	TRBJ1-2	TGTGCCAGCAGCCAAGCCGCACAGGGAACCTATGGCTACACCTTC	CASSQAAQGTYGYTF
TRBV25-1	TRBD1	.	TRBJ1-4	TGTGCCAGCAGTGAATGGCAGGGGGGCGAAAAACTGTTTTTT	CASSEWQGGEKLFF
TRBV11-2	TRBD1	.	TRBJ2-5	TGTGCCAGCAGCTATCTCAGGGGGTACCAAGAGACCCAGTACTTC	CASSYLRGYQETQYF
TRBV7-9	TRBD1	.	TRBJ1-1	TGTGCCAGCAGCCGACAGGGGCTCGAAGCTTTCTTT	CASSRQGLEAFF
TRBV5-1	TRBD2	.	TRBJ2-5	TGCGCCAGCAGCTTGGCTCTAGCGGGAAAACAAGAGACCCAGTACTTC	CASSLALAGKQETQYF
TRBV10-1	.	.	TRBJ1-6	TGCGCCAGCAGTGAGGGCAGGGGAGCCCCATATATAAATTCACCCCTCCACTTT	CASSEGRGAPYINSPLHF
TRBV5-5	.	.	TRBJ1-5	TGTGCCAGCAGCTTCTCGTTTGCGGGGAGTCAACAGCCCCAGCATTTT	CASSFSFAGSQQPQHF
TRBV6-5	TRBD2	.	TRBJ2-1	TGTGCCAGCAGCGGACTAGTACATCACCATGAGCAGTTCTTC	CASSGLVHHHEQFF
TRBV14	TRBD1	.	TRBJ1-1	TGTGCCAGCAGCCCCAGACAGGGGAATATGAACACTGAAGCTTTCTTT	CASSPRQGNMNTEAFF
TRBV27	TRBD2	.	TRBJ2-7	TGTGCCAGCAGCCCCCCACTAGCGGGGCCCTACGAGCAGTACTTC	CASSPPLAGPYEQYF
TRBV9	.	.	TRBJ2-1	TGTGCCAGCAGTACGTTGGGAGGTGAGCAGTTCTTC	CASSTLGGEQFF
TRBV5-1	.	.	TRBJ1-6	TGCGCCAGCAGCATCCGGCCGGGGGTCGAAAATTCAGATAATTCACCCCTCCACTTT	CASSIRPGVENSDNSPLHF
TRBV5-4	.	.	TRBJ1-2	TGTGCCAGCAGCTTGGACAGTACTAACTATGGCTACACCTTC	CASSLDSTNYGYTF
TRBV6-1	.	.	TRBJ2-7	TGTGCCAGCAGTGCTCCGTCAGGGATCTCCTACGAGCAGTACTTC	CASSAPSGISYEQYF
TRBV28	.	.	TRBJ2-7	TGTGCCAGCAGTTCGTTGGGCGAAAGCTCCTACGAGCAGTACTTC	CASSSLGESSYEQYF
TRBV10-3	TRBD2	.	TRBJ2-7	TGTGCCTCCAAGGGGGGACTAGCGGTCTACGAGCAGTACTTC	CASKGGLAVYEQYF
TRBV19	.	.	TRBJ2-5	TGTGCCAGTAGCAGAGGGACAGCGGGAGAGACCCAGTACTTC	CASSRGTAGETQYF
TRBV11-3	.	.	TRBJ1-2	TGTGCCAGCAGCTCGTGGGATAACAGGGATACTTATGGCTACACCTTC	CASSSWDNRDTYGYTF
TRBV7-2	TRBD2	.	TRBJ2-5	TGTGCCAGCAGCTTAGCTAGCGGGGGGGCCGGGGAGACCCAGTACTTC	CASSLASGGAGETQYF
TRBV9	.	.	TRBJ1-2	TGTGCCAGCAGCGTAGAGCCAGGGATGAGGGGCTACACCTTC	CASSVEPGMRGYTF
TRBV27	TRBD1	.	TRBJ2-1	TGTGCCAGCAGAGGGGGCGGTGAGCAGTTCTTC	CASRGGGEQFF
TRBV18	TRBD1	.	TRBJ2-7	TGTGCCAGCTCACCCAGCACAGGGGACTACGAGCAGTACTTC	CASSPSTGDYEQYF
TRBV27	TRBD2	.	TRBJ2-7	TGTGCCAGCAGATCTAGCGGGAGGGCCGAGCAGTACTTC	CASRSSGRAEQYF
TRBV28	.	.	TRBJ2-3	TGTGCCAGCAGTTTGGGAGGAGGCACAGATACGCAGTATTTT	CASSLGGGTDTQYF